Described below is a single T cell receptor (beta chain) sequence and its context. Germline CDR1 MDHEN, CDR2 SYDVKM. The length of the CDR3 is 14 residues. V was shortened by 2 bases and J by 6 bases, with 13 bases between the two germline ends. This entry belongs to a study of PD-L1 blockade in urothelial cancer. Study information: Median blood clonality was 0.080, with about 81,000 unique TCRs.

Sequencing was performed with immunoSEQ multiplex PCR; in TCRdb, only in-frame clones are kept and a portion is missing. The data hold approximately 100,000 clones, with roughly 84% observed a single time. This clonotype originated in a man aged 50 or older with urothelial cancer. This chain connects TRBV28 to TRBJ1-2, with D unresolved. Specimen: PBMCs, collected around atezolizumab (anti-PD-L1) treatment. The DNA for the CDR3 is TGTGCCAGCAGTTTAGTAGTGGTTTCGGATGGCTACACCTTC. This sequence encodes CASSLVVVSDGYTF.